This T cell receptor (beta chain) originates from a study of HIV-infected patients and healthy controls (dated by TCRdb to 2013 to 2016). The germline V gene sets CDR1 to ENHRY and CDR2 to SYGVKD. Spanning cysteine to phenylalanine, the CDR3 consists of 13 amino acids. CDR3 DNA only is kept here, 39 bases in frame from base 1. V is cut by 5 bases and J by 10 bases, and the space between the germline ends is 15 bases. About this clonotype itself: Its binding antigen is unknown. Base qualities are not provided; no much larger clone lies one nucleotide away.

Library construction relied on 5' RACE. TCRdb names Illumina MiSeq as the instrument used. TCRdb handled the public reads itself, with Q25 trimming in fastp and clone calling in MiXCR, and kept productive beta chains. Records with the same CDR3 protein are collapsed into one entry carrying the most frequent genes and DNA. The sample table shows tens of thousands of distinct CDR3 sequences, and approximately 21% are seen once. The top ten clones comprise more than 1.3% of the sample. Source material: CD4+ T cells from blood. The origin of this receptor is a human donor in good health. The chain couples TRBV10-3 to TRBJ2-1; no D gene call is confident. The CDR3 has the sequence CAISNAGLAEQFF. In nucleotides, the sequence is TGTGCCATCAGTAACGCCGGGCTTGCCGAGCAGTTCTTC.